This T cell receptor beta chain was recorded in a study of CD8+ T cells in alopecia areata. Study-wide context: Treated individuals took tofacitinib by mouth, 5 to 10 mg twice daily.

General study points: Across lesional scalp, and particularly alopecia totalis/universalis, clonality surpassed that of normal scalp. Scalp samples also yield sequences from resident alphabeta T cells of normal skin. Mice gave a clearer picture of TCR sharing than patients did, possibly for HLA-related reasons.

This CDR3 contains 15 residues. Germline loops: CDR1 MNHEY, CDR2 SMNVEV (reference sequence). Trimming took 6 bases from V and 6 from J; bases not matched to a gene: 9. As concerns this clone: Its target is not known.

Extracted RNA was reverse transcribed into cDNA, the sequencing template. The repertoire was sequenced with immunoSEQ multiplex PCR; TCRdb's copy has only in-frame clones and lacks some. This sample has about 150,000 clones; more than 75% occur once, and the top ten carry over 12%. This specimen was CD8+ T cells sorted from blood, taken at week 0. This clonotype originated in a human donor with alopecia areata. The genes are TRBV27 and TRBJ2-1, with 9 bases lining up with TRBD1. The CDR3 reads CASRTGTGFVNEQFF. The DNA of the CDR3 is TGTGCCAGCAGGACCGGGACAGGGTTCGTCAATGAGCAGTTCTTC.